The clone carrying this TCR beta chain appeared once. Antigen specificity is unknown. Produced via immunoSEQ multiplex PCR; TCRdb's table is partial and in-frame only. The table has 70,000 or so clones, over 80% seen once. This sample is drawn from a study of OX40 agonist ivuxolimab in advanced cancers. Study as a whole: Dose-escalation cases comprised hepatocellular carcinoma, melanoma, renal cell or head and neck cancer.

CDR1 and CDR2 (germline): MNHEY, SMNVEV (reference sequence). The CDR3 consists of 15 residues. Trimming took 0 bases from V and 4 from J, leaving 12 bases between them. Notes on the study in general: Relative to CD4+ cells, CD8+ T cells on average had more expanded clones. There was clonal expansion of CD4+ and CD8+ blood T cells by week 6 at 0.1 to 3.0 mg/kg.

The sample consisted of CD4+ or CD8+ T cells sorted from blood, taken in a trial of the OX40 agonist ivuxolimab. The chain has TRBV27 and TRBJ1-2; D ambiguous. The source of this sequence is an adult with an advanced solid tumor such as melanoma, head and neck, liver or kidney cancer. The CDR3 sequence: CASSLSRSGGYGYTF. CDR3 sequence (DNA): TGTGCCAGCAGTTTATCACGGAGCGGAGGCTATGGCTACACCTTC.